Listed below are T cell receptor beta chains from one sample, sequenced in a study of blood T cell repertoires in COVID-19. Only in-frame clones appear in the TCRdb table, and some are missing; sequencing was by immunoSEQ multiplex PCR. The data show roughly 20,000 clones, over 60% seen once. The sample was peripheral blood. The receptors originated from a man aged 70 or older with COVID-19, enrolled during active disease. Each CDR3 is given with its conserved first and last residue. The order of the fields is J gene, D gene, V gene, clone size, CDR3 protein, CDR3 DNA. D genes are given only for firm matches. The size of a clone is reported for some rows only, either as once, few or many, or as a class for expanded clones.

j_call: TRBJ1-5; d_call: NA; v_call: TRBV13; clone_size: few; cdr3_aa: CASSGSPGSNQPQHF; cdr3_nt: TGTGCCAGTTCAGGATCACCGGGGAGCAATCAGCCCCAGCATTTT
j_call: TRBJ1-6; d_call: NA; v_call: TRBV18; clone_size: NA; cdr3_aa: CASSLLPPRAYNSPLHF; cdr3_nt: TGTGCCAGCTCGCTTCTTCCGCCTAGAGCCTATAATTCACCCCTCCACTTT
j_call: TRBJ1-1; d_call: NA; v_call: TRBV6-5; clone_size: NA; cdr3_aa: CASTPQGRYTEAFF; cdr3_nt: TGTGCCAGCACCCCACAGGGTAGATACACTGAAGCTTTCTTT
j_call: TRBJ1-2; d_call: NA; v_call: TRBV12-3/TRBV12-4; clone_size: once; cdr3_aa: CASSLAEIYGYTF; cdr3_nt: TGTGCCAGCAGTTTAGCAGAGATTTATGGCTACACCTTC
j_call: TRBJ1-3; d_call: NA; v_call: TRBV4-3; clone_size: NA; cdr3_aa: CASSQTARGNTIYF; cdr3_nt: TGCGCCAGCAGCCAAACAGCACGTGGAAACACCATATATTTT
j_call: TRBJ2-3; d_call: NA; v_call: TRBV14; clone_size: NA; cdr3_aa: CASSQEGLGTDTQYF; cdr3_nt: TGTGCCAGCAGCCAAGAGGGGCTCGGCACAGATACGCAGTATTTT
j_call: TRBJ1-2; d_call: NA; v_call: TRBV25-1; clone_size: NA; cdr3_aa: CASSLRRGSGYTF; cdr3_nt: TGTGCCAGCAGCCTGCGGCGGGGTAGCGGCTACACCTTC
j_call: TRBJ1-6; d_call: NA; v_call: TRBV25-1; clone_size: NA; cdr3_aa: CASSEGRDSPLHF; cdr3_nt: TGTGCCAGCAGTGAAGGGCGCGATTCACCCCTCCACTTT
j_call: TRBJ1-2; d_call: TRBD1; v_call: TRBV4-3; clone_size: NA; cdr3_aa: CASSQDPTPSFRDSLYGYTF; cdr3_nt: TGCGCCAGCAGCCAAGATCCCACCCCCTCTTTCCGGGACAGTCTCTATGGCTACACCTTC
j_call: TRBJ2-7; d_call: NA; v_call: TRBV5-1; clone_size: NA; cdr3_aa: CASSLGVGDEQYF; cdr3_nt: TGCGCCAGCAGCTTGGGGGTAGGGGACGAGCAGTACTTC
j_call: TRBJ2-7; d_call: TRBD2; v_call: TRBV28; clone_size: NA; cdr3_aa: CASSPVSGRANEQYF; cdr3_nt: TGTGCCAGCAGCCCCGTTAGCGGGAGGGCCAACGAGCAGTACTTC
j_call: TRBJ1-6; d_call: TRBD1; v_call: TRBV4-3; clone_size: NA; cdr3_aa: CASSLAGTDNSPLHF; cdr3_nt: TGCGCCAGCAGCCTAGCCGGGACAGATAATTCACCCCTCCACTTT
j_call: TRBJ2-7; d_call: TRBD1; v_call: TRBV24-1; clone_size: once; cdr3_aa: CASGDRGSYEQYF; cdr3_nt: TGTGCCTCAGGGGACAGGGGGAGCTACGAGCAGTACTTC
j_call: TRBJ2-5; d_call: NA; v_call: TRBV5-4; clone_size: once; cdr3_aa: CASSFRETQYF; cdr3_nt: TGTGCCAGCAGCTTTCGAGAGACCCAGTACTTC
j_call: TRBJ2-2; d_call: NA; v_call: TRBV5-1; clone_size: few; cdr3_aa: CASSSRGTYFPGELFF; cdr3_nt: TGCGCCAGCAGCTCACGGGGGACTTATTTTCCCGGGGAGCTGTTTTTT
j_call: TRBJ1-1; d_call: TRBD1; v_call: TRBV4-3; clone_size: large; cdr3_aa: CASSLYRGQDTEAFF; cdr3_nt: TGCGCCAGCAGCCTGTACAGGGGGCAGGACACTGAAGCTTTCTTT
j_call: TRBJ2-2; d_call: NA; v_call: TRBV5-5; clone_size: NA; cdr3_aa: CASRRAPDPNTGELFF; cdr3_nt: TGTGCCAGCAGGCGGGCTCCGGATCCGAACACCGGGGAGCTGTTTTTT
j_call: TRBJ1-1; d_call: TRBD1; v_call: TRBV6-5; clone_size: NA; cdr3_aa: CASSGQVWTEAFF; cdr3_nt: TGTGCCAGCAGCGGACAGGTGTGGACTGAAGCTTTCTTT
j_call: TRBJ1-5; d_call: TRBD1; v_call: TRBV5-1; clone_size: few; cdr3_aa: CASRQTGGAGQPQHF; cdr3_nt: TGCGCCAGCAGGCAGACAGGGGGCGCCGGACAGCCCCAGCATTTT
j_call: TRBJ1-5; d_call: TRBD1; v_call: TRBV6-6; clone_size: NA; cdr3_aa: CASSWGQGNQPQHF; cdr3_nt: TGTGCCAGCAGTTGGGGACAGGGCAATCAGCCCCAGCATTTT
j_call: TRBJ2-7; d_call: NA; v_call: TRBV5-1; clone_size: NA; cdr3_aa: CASSLATSAVEQYF; cdr3_nt: TGCGCCAGCAGCTTGGCCACCTCGGCGGTTGAGCAGTACTTC
j_call: TRBJ1-4; d_call: NA; v_call: TRBV24-1; clone_size: NA; cdr3_aa: CATSDSRGSTNEKLFF; cdr3_nt: TGTGCCACCAGTGATTCGCGCGGATCAACTAATGAAAAACTGTTTTTT
j_call: TRBJ1-5; d_call: NA; v_call: TRBV6-6; clone_size: NA; cdr3_aa: CASSYQNRVRGQPQHF; cdr3_nt: TGTGCCAGCAGTTACCAAAACAGGGTACGGGGTCAGCCCCAGCATTTT
j_call: TRBJ2-1; d_call: TRBD2; v_call: TRBV5-4; clone_size: NA; cdr3_aa: CASSLVAGVVNEQFF; cdr3_nt: TGTGCCAGCAGCTTGGTAGCGGGGGTTGTAAATGAGCAGTTCTTC
j_call: TRBJ2-1; d_call: NA; v_call: TRBV29-1; clone_size: once; cdr3_aa: CSASRGRNEQFF; cdr3_nt: TGCAGCGCCTCCCGGGGGAGGAATGAGCAGTTCTTC
j_call: TRBJ1-2; d_call: TRBD1; v_call: TRBV5-4; clone_size: NA; cdr3_aa: CASSLRDRGLFGYTF; cdr3_nt: TGTGCCAGCAGCCTCCGGGACAGGGGGCTATTTGGCTACACCTTC
j_call: TRBJ2-5; d_call: TRBD2; v_call: TRBV6-2/TRBV6-3; clone_size: once; cdr3_aa: CASSLQRGFEETQYF; cdr3_nt: TGTGCCAGCAGTTTGCAGCGGGGGTTCGAAGAGACCCAGTACTTC
j_call: TRBJ2-7; d_call: NA; v_call: TRBV7-9; clone_size: NA; cdr3_aa: CASSLGYSTYEQYF; cdr3_nt: TGTGCCAGCAGCTTAGGTTACAGTACCTACGAGCAGTACTTC
j_call: TRBJ1-2; d_call: NA; v_call: TRBV27; clone_size: NA; cdr3_aa: CASSSTGLYGYTF; cdr3_nt: TGTGCCAGCAGCTCGACAGGCCTCTATGGCTACACCTTC
j_call: TRBJ2-5; d_call: TRBD2; v_call: TRBV5-4; clone_size: NA; cdr3_aa: CASSGLAGDQETQYF; cdr3_nt: TGTGCCAGCAGCGGACTAGCGGGGGACCAAGAGACCCAGTACTTC
j_call: TRBJ2-4; d_call: NA; v_call: TRBV29-1; clone_size: NA; cdr3_aa: CSVETVAKNIQYF; cdr3_nt: TGCAGCGTTGAGACAGTGGCCAAAAACATTCAGTACTTC
j_call: TRBJ2-5; d_call: NA; v_call: TRBV19; clone_size: NA; cdr3_aa: CASSIGGIGKTQYF; cdr3_nt: TGTGCCAGTAGTATCGGCGGGATAGGGAAGACCCAGTACTTC
j_call: TRBJ1-1; d_call: NA; v_call: TRBV3-1/TRBV3-2; clone_size: few; cdr3_aa: CASSQVQGRAEAFF; cdr3_nt: TGTGCCAGCAGCCAAGTACAGGGCCGGGCTGAAGCTTTCTTT
j_call: TRBJ2-3; d_call: TRBD1; v_call: TRBV19; clone_size: NA; cdr3_aa: CASSIAGTGVGDTQYF; cdr3_nt: TGTGCCAGTAGTATAGCCGGGACAGGGGTCGGAGATACGCAGTATTTT
j_call: TRBJ1-2; d_call: NA; v_call: TRBV27; clone_size: NA; cdr3_aa: CASSLLGGYGYTF; cdr3_nt: TGTGCCAGCAGTTTACTCGGGGGTTATGGCTACACCTTC